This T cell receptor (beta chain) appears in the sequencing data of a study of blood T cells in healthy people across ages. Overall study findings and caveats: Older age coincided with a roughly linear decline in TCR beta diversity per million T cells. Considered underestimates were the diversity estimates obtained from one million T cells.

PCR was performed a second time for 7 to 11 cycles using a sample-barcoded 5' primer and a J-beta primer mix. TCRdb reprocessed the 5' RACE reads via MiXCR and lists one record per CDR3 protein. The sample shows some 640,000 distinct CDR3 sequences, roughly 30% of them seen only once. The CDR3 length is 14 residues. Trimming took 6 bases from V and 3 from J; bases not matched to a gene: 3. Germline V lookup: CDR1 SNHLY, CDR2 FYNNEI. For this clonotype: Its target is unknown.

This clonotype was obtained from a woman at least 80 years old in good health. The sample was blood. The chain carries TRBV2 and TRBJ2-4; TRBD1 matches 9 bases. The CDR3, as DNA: TGTGCCAGCAGCCCGGGACAGGGCAAAAACATTCAGTACTTC. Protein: CASSPGQGKNIQYF.